This TCR beta chain was documented in a study of early T cells in non-severe SARS-CoV-2 infection. About the research overall: The input, bulk RNA from unsorted whole blood, was sequenced, and chains were unpaired. General study results and limits: Matching results from VDJdb favored anti-spike CD8 responses, leaving private and CD4 specificities undetected.

Unique molecular identifier tags were affixed to discrete cDNA molecules. TCRdb reprocessed the 5' RACE reads via MiXCR and lists one record per CDR3 protein. The sample includes roughly 30,000 distinct CDR3 sequences, around 6.6% seen only once; the top ten take under 3.5%. This CDR3 spans 16 amino acids. V shed 4 bases, J shed 6 bases, and the junction held 11 bases outside the gene matches. The V gene's germline CDR1 is SGHRS and CDR2 YFSETQ. Only a few counts were recorded for this clonotype. The antigen remains undetermined. The TCR was taken from an adult who was a healthcare worker with PCR-confirmed SARS-CoV-2 infection or an uninfected control (not recorded which). The sequencing sample was made of whole blood. The genes are TRBV5-1 and TRBJ2-1, with 9 nucleotides matching TRBD1. The CDR3 nucleotides are TGCGCCAGCAGCCCTCTTTGGGACAGGGACCTCAATGAGCAGTTCTTC. This sequence encodes CASSPLWDRDLNEQFF.